The next 16 T cell receptor beta chains were all read from a single sample in a study of memory CD4+ T cells and cytomegalovirus serostatus. Libraries were prepared by immunoSEQ multiplex PCR; TCRdb keeps only in-frame clonotypes and omits some of them. The sample lists under 50,000 clones; around four fifths were seen once. Single viable CD3+CD4+CD8-CD45RO+ cells were sorted as the memory CD4+ T cells. The sequencing sample was made of memory CD4+ T cells from blood. The receptor set was obtained from an adult in good health and CMV-seropositive.

This chain links TRBV28 with TRBJ2-3, with TRBD1 matching 9 bases. The CDR3 length is 14 residues. Losses at the gene ends were 6 bases for V and 3 bases for J; bases not matched to a gene: 4. CDR1 and CDR2 (germline): MDHEN, SYDVKM. The CDR3 DNA sequence: TGTGCCAGCAGACCGGGACAGGGAACAGATACGCAGTATTTT. It specifies CASRPGQGTDTQYF.

J is TRBJ2-1 and V is TRBV6-4; D unclear. V was pared by 6 bases and J by 0 bases, with 12 bases between. From germline, CDR1 is MRHNA and CDR2 SNTAGT. The CDR3 spans 15 residues. For the CDR3, the DNA is TGTGCCAGCAGACCCGACAAGAGCTCCTACAATGAGCAGTTCTTC. This gives the protein CASRPDKSSYNEQFF.

The chain uses TRBV12-5 and TRBJ1-2, with D perhaps TRBD1 (5 bases). The V and J ends lost 1 base and 1 base respectively, with 19 bases between them. The CDR3 spans 18 residues. CDR1 is LGHNT and CDR2 is FRNRAP in the germline V gene. In nucleotides, the CDR3 is TGTGCTAGTGGTTTGGGCCCGGGACGGGCAGGCTTTAACTATGGCTACACCTTC. This codes for CASGLGPGRAGFNYGYTF.

This clone was observed a few times. The chain employs TRBV5-1 and TRBJ2-2, with D tentatively TRBD1 or TRBD2 (5 bases each). There are 15 residues in the CDR3. V lost 4 bases and J 4 bases, leaving 14 bases between the germline ends. Germline V gene data show CDR1 as SGHRS and CDR2 as YFSETQ. CDR3 sequence: CASSIRGQSTGELFF. The CDR3 DNA reads TGCGCCAGCAGCATCCGGGGCCAATCCACCGGGGAGCTGTTTTTT.

The rearrangement uses TRBV6-6 and TRBJ2-7; 8 positions agree with TRBD1. With V trimmed by 6 bases and J by 6 bases, 4 bases remained unmatched. The CDR3 spans 12 residues. Germline V CDR1 and CDR2: MNHNY, SVGAGI (reference sequence). In nucleotides, the CDR3 is TGTGCCAGCAGACCGACAGGGGTCGAGCAGTACTTC. Its protein product is CASRPTGVEQYF.

This chain uses TRBV11-2 with TRBJ1-1; 11 bases line up with TRBD1. V lost 5 bases and J lost 5; bases outside the gene matches: 4. In germline, CDR1 is SGHAT, CDR2 FQNNGV. The CDR3 loop spans 14 amino acids. This chain's CDR3 is CASSVDRGHTEAFF. The CDR3 coding sequence is TGTGCCAGCAGCGTGGACAGGGGGCATACTGAAGCTTTCTTT.

This clone was seen a handful of times. This chain joins TRBV7-9 and TRBJ1-6; possibly TRBD1 for D (5 bases). Germline V gene lookup returns CDR1 SEHNR and CDR2 FQNEAQ (reference sequence). The V and J ends lost 5 bases and 6 bases respectively, with 11 bases between them. This CDR3 is 14 amino acids long. CDR3 sequence reads: CASSLGTGNSPLHF. The CDR3 DNA reads as TGTGCCAGCAGCCTCGGGACCGGTAATTCACCCCTCCACTTT.

V and J are TRBV15 and TRBJ2-1, with D possibly being TRBD1 (6 bases). V was shortened by 3 bases and J by 4 bases, with 19 bases between the two germline ends. This CDR3 region has 17 residues. CDR1 is LNHNV and CDR2 is YYDKDF in the germline V gene (reference sequence). The CDR3 reads CATSSEKPGHRYNEQFF. Written as DNA, the CDR3 is TGTGCCACCAGCAGTGAAAAACCGGGACATCGATACAATGAGCAGTTCTTC.

The chain carries TRBV19 and TRBJ2-1; 8 bases map to TRBD2. The CDR3 has 14 amino acids. Germline CDR1 LNHDA, CDR2 SQIVND (reference sequence). Germline trimming cut 3 bases from V and 9 bases from J; bases unmatched to any gene: 7. The chain's CDR3 is CASSMRAREGEQFF. CDR3 DNA sequence: TGTGCCAGTAGTATGAGGGCACGGGAGGGTGAGCAGTTCTTC.

The chain joins TRBV7-2 to TRBJ2-1; D is ambiguous. The CDR3 has 14 amino acids. Trimming took off 1 base at V and 4 bases at J, with 8 bases between the two ends. Germline V CDR1 and CDR2: SGHTA, FQGNSA. The CDR3 protein is CASSLVGSYNEQFF. CDR3 DNA: TGTGCCAGCAGCTTAGTAGGCAGTTACAATGAGCAGTTCTTC.

This chain uses TRBV18 with TRBJ1-4; unclear D gene. In germline, CDR1 is KGHSH, CDR2 LQKENI. This CDR3 has 15 amino acids. Trimming pared 3 bases from V and 2 bases from J, leaving 10 bases between. This CDR3 reads CASSPETGTNEKLFF. The CDR3 bases are TGTGCCAGCTCACCGGAGACCGGTACTAATGAAAAACTGTTTTTT. The complete variable domain, with remaining parts taken from reference TRBV18 and TRBJ1-4, reads NAGVMQNPRHLVRRRGQEARLRCSPMKGHSHVYWYRQLPEEGLKFMVYLQKENIIDESGMPKERFSAEFPKEGPSILRIQQVVRGDSAAYFCASSPETGTNEKLFFGSGTQLSVL.

V is TRBV10-2 and J is TRBJ1-1; TRBD1 aligns across 7 bases. The germline V gene encodes CDR1 WSHSY and CDR2 SAAADI. The CDR3 is made up of 14 amino acids. The ends lost 6 bases at V and 4 bases at J; junction bases unmatched: 8. The CDR3 reads CASRVDRVLTEAFF. The CDR3 bases are TGCGCCAGCAGAGTCGACAGGGTGCTCACTGAAGCTTTCTTT.

The rearrangement joins TRBV6-5 to TRBJ2-3, with a tentative D call TRBD1 (5 bases). In germline, CDR1 is MNHEY, CDR2 SVGAGI. V dropped 1 base and J dropped 2 bases, with 13 bases sitting between them. This CDR3 has 16 amino acids. The CDR3 protein is CASSYLFQGTTDTQYF. Here the CDR3 DNA reads TGTGCCAGCAGTTACTTGTTTCAGGGCACCACAGATACGCAGTATTTT.

The rearrangement uses TRBV19 and TRBJ1-6; TRBD1 matches 7 bases. CDR3 length: 18 residues. Germline lookup yields CDR1 LNHDA and CDR2 SQIVND (reference sequence). The V gene end was trimmed by 6 bases and the J gene end by 3 bases; junction bases not matched to a gene: 14. This CDR3 is CASRTQTGRDLYNSPLHF. The CDR3 DNA is TGTGCCAGTAGGACGCAGACAGGGAGGGACCTCTATAATTCACCCCTCCACTTT. The variable domain in full, with the rest retrieved from reference TRBV19 and TRBJ1-6, is DGGITQSPKYLFRKEGQNVTLSCEQNLNHDAMYWYRQDPGQGLRLIYYSQIVNDFQKGDIAEGYSVSREKKESFPLTVTSAQKNPTAFYLCASRTQTGRDLYNSPLHFGNGTRLTVT.

The V gene is TRBV6-6, the J gene TRBJ1-2, with no clear D. The CDR3 spans 13 residues. The germline gives CDR1 MNHNY, CDR2 SVGAGI (reference sequence). Between the trimmed V and J ends, which lost 4 bases and 5 bases, there was a span of 11 bases. The CDR3 DNA reads as TGTGCCAGCAGTTTTGTGGGGAATTATGGCTACACCTTC. Its translation is CASSFVGNYGYTF.

This clone was counted a few times. This rearrangement joins TRBV4-2 to TRBJ1-1; D unresolved. This CDR3 comprises 15 residues. The V gene lost 4 bases and the J gene lost 3 bases, with 15 bases spanning the gap. The germline V gene has CDR1 LGHNA and CDR2 YNFKEQ. CDR3 nucleotide sequence: TGTGCCAGCAGCCGAGTCTTAGGTTCTGACACTGAAGCTTTCTTT. Translation gives CASSRVLGSDTEAFF.